This is a list of T cell receptor beta chains from one sample in a study of human T cells and chemical hapten exposure. Each CDR3 protein gets one entry after TCRdb re-called the RACE reads with MiXCR. The profile covers 95,000 to 150,000 distinct CDR3 sequences, with roughly 15% appearing a single time and around 0.84% taken by the ten largest. The source material was whole blood, sampled in connection with sensitization to the hapten diphenylcyclopropenone (DPC). The receptors here all came from a man younger than 35 with alopecia areata. Some clones in this sample may be carry-over from other donors' samples. The CDR3 runs from the conserved cysteine through the conserved F or W. The order of the fields is V gene, J gene, D gene, clone size, CDR3 DNA, CDR3 protein. A D gene is named only where the DNA matches it firmly. Expanded clones get a size class; other rows say once, few or many, or leave the size out.

TRBV7-3	TRBJ1-3	NA	few	TGTGCCAGCAGCTCCTCCGATGGAAACACCATATATTTT	CASSSSDGNTIYF
TRBV12-3/TRBV12-4	TRBJ1-6	NA	NA	TGTGCCAGCAGTTTTGAGTGGTCACCCCTCCACTTT	CASSFEWSPLHF
TRBV7-9	TRBJ2-2	NA	NA	TGTGCCAGCAGCTTAGCCGATCGATACACCGGGGAGCTGTTTTTT	CASSLADRYTGELFF
TRBV27	TRBJ2-7	NA	NA	TGTGCCAGCGGGGAGGAGAGCTCCTACGAGCAGTACTTC	CASGEESSYEQYF
TRBV6-6	TRBJ1-1	NA	many	TGTGCCAGCAGCCACAGTCTAACCGGCACTGAAGCTTTCTTT	CASSHSLTGTEAFF
TRBV20-1	TRBJ1-2	TRBD1	many	TGCAGTGCCTCCGGGACAGTCATCTATGGCTACACCTTC	CSASGTVIYGYTF
TRBV28	TRBJ2-7	NA	few	TGTGCCAGCAGCTGGCACGGTATCTACGAGCAGTACTTC	CASSWHGIYEQYF
TRBV5-1	TRBJ2-1	TRBD1	NA	TGCGCCAGCGGTAAGGACAGGAACGATAGGTCGACGGCAAGAAAGGTCGCCTACAATGAGCAGTTCTTC	CASGKDRNDRSTARKVAYNEQFF
TRBV4-3	TRBJ1-1	NA	few	TGCGCCAGCAGCCAAGATTTCGAGGTGGCAGAAGCTTTCTTT	CASSQDFEVAEAFF
TRBV5-5	TRBJ1-5	NA	NA	TGTGCCAGCAGCTTGGAGGGCCAGACTGATCAGCCCCAGCATTTT	CASSLEGQTDQPQHF
TRBV20-1	TRBJ2-1	NA	few	TGCAGTGCTAGAGGGACAGGGACTACCGATGAGCAGTTCTTC	CSARGTGTTDEQFF